These 23 T cell receptor beta chains share one sample of origin, sequenced in a study of shared clonotypes between healthy human individuals. Assay: immunoSEQ multiplex PCR; the TCRdb copy retains only in-frame clones and omits some. The data show around 2,000,000 clones, with about 92% seen just once and about 1.5% held by the top ten. The naive CD8 fraction comprised CD45RO-negative cells positively selected for CCR7 and excluded terminally differentiated effector memory CD45RA+ cells. Sequencing input: naive CD8+ T cells from PBMCs. These receptors all come from a man between 18 and 35 years old in good health. Some clones in this sample may be carry-over from other donors' samples.

The chain joins TRBV30 to TRBJ2-2; D is unresolved. The CDR3 extends over 12 amino acids. Trimming shortened V by 0 bases and J by 6 bases, and 5 bases separated the two germline ends. Per the germline V gene, CDR1 is GTSNPN and CDR2 is SVGIG (reference sequence). The CDR3 sequence: CAWSVVAGELFF. CDR3 DNA sequence: TGTGCCTGGAGTGTCGTTGCCGGGGAGCTGTTTTTT.

This chain uses TRBV25-1 with TRBJ1-1, with D possibly matching TRBD1 (5 bases). V was trimmed by 10 bases and J by 2 bases, leaving 14 bases between them. Germline loops: CDR1 MGHDK, CDR2 SYGVNS. The CDR3 loop spans 13 amino acids. The CDR3 here is CATLSGTNTEAFF. DNA of the CDR3: TGTGCCACCCTTTCAGGGACCAACACTGAAGCTTTCTTT.

V usage is TRBV27 and J usage is TRBJ2-1; 13 positions agree with TRBD2. J was trimmed by 12 bases and V by 7 bases; bases with no gene match: 9. The CDR3 contains 14 residues. In germline, CDR1 is MNHEY, CDR2 SMNVEV (reference sequence). The CDR3 is CASTEKGLAGSQFF. The CDR3 DNA is TGTGCCAGCACCGAAAAGGGACTAGCGGGGTCGCAGTTCTTC.

The chain couples TRBV28 to TRBJ2-7; D perhaps matches TRBD1 (5 bases). There are 14 residues in the CDR3. V shed 2 bases and J shed 4 bases, with 12 bases lying between them. Germline-derived CDR1 and CDR2 are MDHEN and SYDVKM. This CDR3 is CASSLAAGWYEQYF. The DNA for the CDR3 is TGTGCCAGCAGTTTAGCGGCAGGGTGGTACGAGCAGTACTTC.

The gene calls are TRBV7-2 and TRBJ2-7; D unclear. This CDR3 comprises 13 residues. Trimming cost V 3 bases and J 2 bases, with 8 bases left between them. CDR1 and CDR2 (germline): SGHTA, FQGNSA. Written as DNA, the CDR3 is TGTGCCAGCAGCTTTGGCTCCACCTACGAGCAGTACTTC. Encoded protein: CASSFGSTYEQYF. Looking up the rest from reference TRBV7-2 and TRBJ2-7 gives the full variable domain: GAGVSQSPSNKVTEKGKDVELRCDPISGHTALYWYRQSLGQGLEFLIYFQGNSAPDKSGLPSDRFSAERTGGSVSTLTIQRTQQEDSAVYLCASSFGSTYEQYFGPGTRLTVT.

The rearrangement links TRBV14 to TRBJ2-1, with D perhaps matching TRBD1 (8 bases). CDR3 length equals 15 residues. CDR1 SGHDN and CDR2 FVKESK come from the germline V gene. V dropped 4 bases and J dropped 4 bases, with 14 bases sitting between them. CDR3: CASSRNRGGYNEQFF. The CDR3, as DNA: TGTGCCAGCAGCCGCAACAGGGGGGGTTACAATGAGCAGTTCTTC.

This rearrangement joins TRBV5-6 to TRBJ2-2; 13 positions agree with TRBD2. V gave up 2 bases and J gave up 3 bases; unmatched junction bases: 1. The CDR3 extends over 16 amino acids. From germline, CDR1 is SGHDT and CDR2 YYEEEE. The CDR3 sequence is CASSLLAGGDTGELFF. CDR3 nucleotide sequence: TGTGCCAGCAGCTTACTAGCGGGAGGGGACACCGGGGAGCTGTTTTTT.

V gene TRBV10-3 combines with J gene TRBJ2-7, with D possibly TRBD1 on 5 matching bases. The germline V gene has CDR1 ENHRY and CDR2 SYGVKD. The CDR3 loop spans 14 amino acids. Trimming removed 8 bases from V and 2 bases from J, with 16 bases in between. Written as DNA, the CDR3 is TGTGCCATCCGTTCAAATTTAGGGGCCTACGAGCAGTACTTC. It yields the protein CAIRSNLGAYEQYF.

The CDR3 here is CASSLDTGVYEQYF. CDR3 bases: TGTGCCAGCAGCTTAGACACGGGGGTCTACGAGCAGTACTTC. The V gene is TRBV7-9, the J gene TRBJ2-7; D perhaps matches TRBD2 (6 bases). V shed 1 base and J shed 3 bases, with 10 bases lying between them. CDR3 length: 14 amino acids. From germline, CDR1 is SEHNR and CDR2 FQNEAQ (reference sequence).

The gene calls are TRBV10-2 and TRBJ1-6; 10 bases are a match to TRBD1. Trimming removed 4 bases from V and 9 bases from J; junction bases left unmatched: 9. CDR3 length equals 16 residues. From germline, CDR1 is WSHSY and CDR2 SAAADI. CDR3 coding DNA: TGCGCCAGCAGTGGAGAGTGGGGACAGGGGAGTTCACCCCTCCACTTT. Encoded protein: CASSGEWGQGSSPLHF.

This chain uses TRBV5-1 with TRBJ2-1; 10 bases are a match to TRBD2. The CDR3 consists of 16 residues. Germline V gene data show CDR1 as SGHRS and CDR2 as YFSETQ. V dropped 1 base and J dropped 2; count of bases not matched to a gene: 3. CDR3 in DNA: TGCGCCAGCAGCTTGCAAGCGGGAGGGGCCTACAATGAGCAGTTCTTC. It is translated as CASSLQAGGAYNEQFF.

The rearrangement joins TRBV29-1 to TRBJ2-1; the D gene is possibly TRBD2 (7 bases). The CDR3 is 13 amino acids. Deletions cut 5 bases from V and 8 bases from J, with 16 bases between. Germline V lookup: CDR1 SQVTM, CDR2 ANQGSEA. CDR3 sequence reads: CSVRFRGGYEQFF. The CDR3, as DNA: TGCAGCGTTAGGTTTAGGGGGGGGTATGAGCAGTTCTTC.

CDR3 in amino acids: CSVMGGISYEQYF. As DNA, the CDR3 is TGCAGCGTTATGGGCGGGATATCCTACGAGCAGTACTTC. The J gene is TRBJ2-7, the V gene TRBV29-1; maybe TRBD2 (6 bases). Trimming removed 5 bases from V and 1 base from J, with 12 bases in between. The CDR3 spans 13 residues. The germline V gene encodes CDR1 SQVTM and CDR2 ANQGSEA.

The chain has TRBV10-1 and TRBJ1-1, with D perhaps TRBD1 (6 bases). The CDR3 runs to 15 residues. Per germline, CDR1 WNHNN and CDR2 SYGVQD (reference sequence). V was clipped by 6 bases and J by 1 base, with 15 bases between them. The CDR3, as DNA: TGCGCCAGCAGCCATGGAGGGGGGCCGAACACTGAAGCTTTCTTT. This sequence encodes CASSHGGGPNTEAFF.

The rearrangement joins TRBV11-2 to TRBJ2-1; D remains unclear. This CDR3 comprises 15 residues. Germline V gene lookup returns CDR1 SGHAT and CDR2 FQNNGV. Trimming took off 4 bases at V and 3 bases at J, with 13 bases between the two ends. The DNA of the CDR3 is TGTGCCAGCAGCTCCTACAGAACCTTCTACAATGAGCAGTTCTTC. This sequence encodes CASSSYRTFYNEQFF. The full variable domain, its missing parts supplied by reference TRBV11-2 and TRBJ2-1, is EAGVAQSPRYKIIEKRQSVAFWCNPISGHATLYWYQQILGQGPKLLIQFQNNGVVDDSQLPKDRFSAERLKGVDSTLKIQPAKLEDSAVYLCASSSYRTFYNEQFFGPGTRLTVL.

The V and J genes are TRBV7-6 and TRBJ1-2; 9 nucleotides line up with TRBD1. Germline CDR1 and CDR2: SGHVS and FNYEAQ. J gave up 8 bases and V 3 bases, and 10 bases lay outside the gene matches. This CDR3 has 15 amino acids. This CDR3 reads CASSLGDRATGGYTF. As DNA, the CDR3 is TGTGCCAGCAGCTTGGGGGACAGGGCTACGGGCGGCTACACCTTC. Supplemented by reference TRBV7-6 and TRBJ1-2, the full variable domain reads GAGVSQSPRYKVTKRGQDVALRCDPISGHVSLYWYRQALGQGPEFLTYFNYEAQQDKSGLPNDRFSAERPEGSISTLTIQRTEQRDSAMYRCASSLGDRATGGYTFGSGTRLTVV.

With regard to this clone: Within the sample, other DNA sequences also encode this same CDR3. The CDR3 nucleotides are TGTGCCAGCAGTCTCAGCTCCTACGAGCAGTACTTC. Protein product: CASSLSSYEQYF. The rearrangement joins TRBV27 to TRBJ2-7, with D unresolved. The germline V gene encodes CDR1 MNHEY and CDR2 SMNVEV (reference sequence). Trimming took off 5 bases at V and 0 bases at J, with 5 bases between the two ends. This CDR3 is built from 12 residues.

V is TRBV4-1 and J is TRBJ2-5; D may be TRBD1 or TRBD2 (5 bases each). This CDR3 region has 15 residues. Trimming left V 1 base short and J 4 bases short, with 13 bases between. CDR1 is MGHRA, CDR2 YSYEKL, per germline. The CDR3 DNA follows: TGCGCCAGCAGCCAAGGAGGGGTCTATGGAGAGACCCAGTACTTC. This sequence encodes CASSQGGVYGETQYF.

The chain carries TRBV7-9 and TRBJ2-1; D possibly corresponds to TRBD1 (5 bases). The CDR3 runs 16 residues. Germline CDR1 and CDR2: SEHNR and FQNEAQ (reference sequence). The germline V and J ends were trimmed by 4 bases and 0 bases, with 13 bases remaining between them. CDR3 region: CASSWPQGGSYNEQFF. CDR3 coding DNA: TGTGCCAGCAGCTGGCCCCAGGGCGGCTCCTACAATGAGCAGTTCTTC.

The V and J genes are TRBV30 and TRBJ1-2, with D possibly TRBD1 on 5 matching bases. CDR1 and CDR2 from the germline V gene are GTSNPN and SVGIG (reference sequence). Trimming took 5 bases from V and 0 from J, leaving 25 bases between them. The length of the CDR3 is 18 residues. The CDR3 loop is CAWAELRTHALSNYGYTF. The CDR3 nucleotides are TGTGCCTGGGCCGAACTTAGGACACACGCACTCTCTAACTATGGCTACACCTTC.

Concerning this clone itself: The sample holds other DNA sequences that translate to the same CDR3. The genes are TRBV5-1 and TRBJ2-7, with TRBD1 matching over 7 bases. The V segment lost 4 bases and the J segment 3 bases; nucleotides outside the gene matches: 4. The CDR3 extends over 13 amino acids. CDR1 is SGHRS, CDR2 YFSETQ, per germline. The CDR3, as DNA: TGCGCCAGCAGCCCGCGGACAGGCTACGAGCAGTACTTC. This translates into CASSPRTGYEQYF.

V is TRBV10-3 and J is TRBJ2-7; D perhaps matches TRBD2 (6 bases). Germline V gene data show CDR1 as ENHRY and CDR2 as SYGVKD. This CDR3 has 12 residues. V gave up 10 bases and J gave up 3 bases, with 13 bases separating them. The CDR3 DNA follows: TGTGCCACCGGCGCGGGGAACTACGAGCAGTACTTC. Translating gives CATGAGNYEQYF.

This clone was seen once. Other DNA sequences of this sample code for an identical CDR3. The gene calls are TRBV5-1 and TRBJ2-5; no definite D call. This CDR3 region has 12 residues. The germline V gene has CDR1 SGHRS and CDR2 YFSETQ. V lost 4 bases, J lost 5 bases, and 9 bases lay in between. The CDR3 loop reads CASSRVGETQYF. CDR3 DNA: TGCGCCAGCAGCCGGGTCGGGGAGACCCAGTACTTC.